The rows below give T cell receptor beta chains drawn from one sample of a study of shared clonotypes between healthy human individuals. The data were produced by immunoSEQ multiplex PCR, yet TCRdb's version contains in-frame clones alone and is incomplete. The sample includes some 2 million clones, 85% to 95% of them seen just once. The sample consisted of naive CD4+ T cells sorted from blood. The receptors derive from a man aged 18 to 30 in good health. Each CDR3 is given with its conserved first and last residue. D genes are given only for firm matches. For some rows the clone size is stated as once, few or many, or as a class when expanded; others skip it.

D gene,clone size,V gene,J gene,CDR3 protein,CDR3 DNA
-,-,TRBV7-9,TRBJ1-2,CASSLATGKDYGYTF,TGTGCCAGCAGCTTAGCCACAGGGAAAGACTATGGCTACACCTTC
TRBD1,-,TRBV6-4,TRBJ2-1,CASSDGTASYNEQFF,TGTGCCAGCAGTGACGGGACAGCTTCCTACAATGAGCAGTTCTTC
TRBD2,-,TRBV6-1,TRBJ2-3,CASMAGGPADTQYF,TGTGCCAGCATGGCGGGAGGGCCAGCAGATACGCAGTATTTT
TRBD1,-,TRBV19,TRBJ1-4,CASSVPQGGEKLFF,TGTGCCAGTAGTGTCCCCCAGGGGGGGGAAAAACTGTTTTTT
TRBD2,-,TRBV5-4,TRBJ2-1,CASSLGAGGGYNEQFF,TGTGCCAGCAGCTTGGGAGCGGGAGGGGGTTACAATGAGCAGTTCTTC
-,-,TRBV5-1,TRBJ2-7,CASSLGTTYEQYF,TGCGCCAGCAGCTTGGGTACTACCTACGAGCAGTACTTC
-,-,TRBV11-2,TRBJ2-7,CASSAGRVLEQYF,TGTGCCAGCAGCGCCGGTCGGGTCCTCGAGCAGTACTTC
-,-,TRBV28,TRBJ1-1,CASSLISGERTEAFF,TGTGCCAGCAGTTTAATCTCCGGAGAGAGGACTGAAGCTTTCTTT
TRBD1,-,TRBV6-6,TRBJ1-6,CASSPLGQGASPLHF,TGTGCCAGCAGTCCTCTGGGACAGGGGGCCTCACCCCTCCACTTT
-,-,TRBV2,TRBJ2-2,CASIPRTNTGELFF,TGTGCCAGCATTCCGAGGACAAACACCGGGGAGCTGTTTTTT
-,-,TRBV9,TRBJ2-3,CASSVGTGYTDTQYF,TGTGCCAGCAGCGTAGGGACGGGCTACACAGATACGCAGTATTTT
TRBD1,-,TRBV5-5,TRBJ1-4,CASSRDRGLGGEKLFF,TGTGCCAGCAGTCGGGACAGGGGGCTCGGAGGTGAAAAACTGTTTTTT
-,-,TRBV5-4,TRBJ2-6,CASWGYSGANVLTF,TGTGCCAGCTGGGGATACTCTGGGGCCAACGTCCTGACTTTC
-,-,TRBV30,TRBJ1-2,CAGKGDTYYGYTF,TGTGCTGGGAAGGGGGACACTTACTATGGCTACACCTTC
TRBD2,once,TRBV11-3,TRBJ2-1,CASSFGGVAGKVSSYNEQFF,TGTGCCAGCAGCTTTGGCGGGGTAGCGGGTAAAGTTAGCTCCTACAATGAGCAGTTCTTC
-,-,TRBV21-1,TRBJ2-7,CASSSSGTEVYEQYF,TGTGCCAGCAGCAGTTCCGGGACAGAAGTCTACGAGCAGTACTTC
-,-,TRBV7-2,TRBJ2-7,CASSPRQLRSSYEQYF,TGTGCCAGCAGCCCCCGACAGTTAAGGAGCTCCTACGAGCAGTACTTC
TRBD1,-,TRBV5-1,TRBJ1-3,CASSLDRGGNTIYF,TGCGCCAGCAGCTTGGACAGGGGTGGAAACACCATATATTTT
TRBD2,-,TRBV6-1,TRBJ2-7,CASTHRDYLSYEQYF,TGTGCCAGCACCCACCGGGACTACCTTTCCTACGAGCAGTACTTC
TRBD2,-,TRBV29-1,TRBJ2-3,CSALGLGTSGDTQYF,TGCAGCGCGCTAGGGTTAGGGACTAGCGGAGATACGCAGTATTTT
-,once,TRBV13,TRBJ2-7,CASSLEDEQYF,TGTGCCAGCAGCTTAGAAGACGAGCAGTACTTC
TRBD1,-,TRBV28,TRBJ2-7,CASTSQGAKMNEQYF,TGTGCCAGCACCTCACAGGGGGCTAAGATGAACGAGCAGTACTTC
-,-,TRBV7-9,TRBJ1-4,CASTSVGLNEKLFF,TGTGCCAGCACCTCCGTAGGGCTTAATGAAAAACTGTTTTTT
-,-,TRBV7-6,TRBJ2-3,CASSYQGTDTQYF,TGTGCCAGCAGTTATCAGGGTACGGATACGCAGTATTTT